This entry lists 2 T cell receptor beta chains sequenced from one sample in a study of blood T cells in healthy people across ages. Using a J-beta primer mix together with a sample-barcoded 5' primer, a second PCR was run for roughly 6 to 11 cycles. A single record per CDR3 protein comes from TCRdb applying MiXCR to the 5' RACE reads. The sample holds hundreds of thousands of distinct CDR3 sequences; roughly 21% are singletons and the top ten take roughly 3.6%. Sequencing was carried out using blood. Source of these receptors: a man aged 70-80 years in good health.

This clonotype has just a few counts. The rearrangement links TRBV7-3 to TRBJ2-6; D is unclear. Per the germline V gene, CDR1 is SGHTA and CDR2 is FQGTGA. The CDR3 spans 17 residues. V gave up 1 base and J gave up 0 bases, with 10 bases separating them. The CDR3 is CASSLKSVNSGANVLTF. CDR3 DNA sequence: TGTGCCAGCAGCTTAAAGTCCGTTAACTCTGGGGCCAACGTCCTGACTTTC. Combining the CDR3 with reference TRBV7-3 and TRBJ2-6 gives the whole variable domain GAGVSQTPSNKVTEKGKYVELRCDPISGHTALYWYRQSLGQGPEFLIYFQGTGAADDSGLPNDRFFAVRPEGSVSTLKIQRTERGDSAVYLCASSLKSVNSGANVLTFGAGSRLTVL.

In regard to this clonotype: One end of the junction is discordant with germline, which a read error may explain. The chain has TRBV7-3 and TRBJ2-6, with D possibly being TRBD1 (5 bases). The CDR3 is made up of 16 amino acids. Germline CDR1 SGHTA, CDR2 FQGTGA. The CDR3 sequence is CASSPTRVPGADVLTF. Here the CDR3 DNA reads TGTGCCAGCAGCCCTACCCGGGTACCTGGGGCCGACGTCCTGACTTTC.